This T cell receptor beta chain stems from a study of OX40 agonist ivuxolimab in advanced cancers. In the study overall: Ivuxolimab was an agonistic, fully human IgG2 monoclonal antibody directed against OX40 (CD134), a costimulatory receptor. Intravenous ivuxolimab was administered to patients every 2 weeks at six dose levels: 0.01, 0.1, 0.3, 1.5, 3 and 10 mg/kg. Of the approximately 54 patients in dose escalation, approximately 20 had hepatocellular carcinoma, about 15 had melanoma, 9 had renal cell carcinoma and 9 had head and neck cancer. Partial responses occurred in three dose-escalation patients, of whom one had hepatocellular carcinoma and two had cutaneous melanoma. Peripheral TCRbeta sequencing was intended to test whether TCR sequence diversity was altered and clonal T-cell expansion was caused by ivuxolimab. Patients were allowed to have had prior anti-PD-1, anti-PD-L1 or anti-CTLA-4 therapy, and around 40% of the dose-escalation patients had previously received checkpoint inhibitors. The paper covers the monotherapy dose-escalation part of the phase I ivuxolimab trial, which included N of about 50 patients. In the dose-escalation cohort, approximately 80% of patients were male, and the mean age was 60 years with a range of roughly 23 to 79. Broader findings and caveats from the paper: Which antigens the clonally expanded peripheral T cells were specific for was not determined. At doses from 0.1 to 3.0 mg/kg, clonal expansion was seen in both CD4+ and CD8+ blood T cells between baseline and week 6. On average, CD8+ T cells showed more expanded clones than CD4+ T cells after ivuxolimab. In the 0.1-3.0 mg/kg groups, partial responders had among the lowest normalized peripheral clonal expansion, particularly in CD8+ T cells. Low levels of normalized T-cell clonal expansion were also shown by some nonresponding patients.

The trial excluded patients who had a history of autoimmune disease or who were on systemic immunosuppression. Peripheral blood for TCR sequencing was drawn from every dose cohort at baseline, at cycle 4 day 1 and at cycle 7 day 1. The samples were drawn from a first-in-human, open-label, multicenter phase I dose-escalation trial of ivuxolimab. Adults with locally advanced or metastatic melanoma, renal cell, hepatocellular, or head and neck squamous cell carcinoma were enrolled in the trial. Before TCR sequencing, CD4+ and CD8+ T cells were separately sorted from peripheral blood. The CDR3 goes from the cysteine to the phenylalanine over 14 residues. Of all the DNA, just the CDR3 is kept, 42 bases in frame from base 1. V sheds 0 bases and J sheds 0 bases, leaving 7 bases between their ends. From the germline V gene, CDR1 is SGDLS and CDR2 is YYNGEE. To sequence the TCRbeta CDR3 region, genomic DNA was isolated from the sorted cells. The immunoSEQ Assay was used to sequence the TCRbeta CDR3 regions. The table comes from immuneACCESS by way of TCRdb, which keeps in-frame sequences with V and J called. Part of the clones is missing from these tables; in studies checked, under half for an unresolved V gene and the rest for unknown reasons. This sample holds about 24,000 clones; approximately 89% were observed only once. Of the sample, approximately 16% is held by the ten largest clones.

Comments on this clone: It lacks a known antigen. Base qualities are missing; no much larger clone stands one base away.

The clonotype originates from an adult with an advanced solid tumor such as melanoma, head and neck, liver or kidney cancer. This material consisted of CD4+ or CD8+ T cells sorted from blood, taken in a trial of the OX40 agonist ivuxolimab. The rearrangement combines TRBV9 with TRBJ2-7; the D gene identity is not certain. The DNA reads TGTGCCAGCAGCGTAGGTGGCAACTCCTACGAGCAGTACTTC. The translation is CASSVGGNSYEQYF.